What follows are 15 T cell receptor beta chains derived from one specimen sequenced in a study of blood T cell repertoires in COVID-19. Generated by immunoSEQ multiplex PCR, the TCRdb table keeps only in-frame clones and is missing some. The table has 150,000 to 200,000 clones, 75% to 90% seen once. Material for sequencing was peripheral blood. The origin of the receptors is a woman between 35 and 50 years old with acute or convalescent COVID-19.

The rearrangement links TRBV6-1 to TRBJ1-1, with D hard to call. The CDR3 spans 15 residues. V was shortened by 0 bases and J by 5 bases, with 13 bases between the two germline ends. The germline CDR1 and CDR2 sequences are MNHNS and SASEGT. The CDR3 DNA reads TGTGCCAGCAGTGAAGCGCGGGGTAGATGGACTGAAGCTTTCTTT. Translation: CASSEARGRWTEAFF.

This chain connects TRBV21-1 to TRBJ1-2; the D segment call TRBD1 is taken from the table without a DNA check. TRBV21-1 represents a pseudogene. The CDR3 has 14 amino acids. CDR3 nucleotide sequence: TGTGCCAGCAGAGTCAGCTGGGCGCCCTATGGCTACACCTTC. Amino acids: CASRVSWAPYGYTF.

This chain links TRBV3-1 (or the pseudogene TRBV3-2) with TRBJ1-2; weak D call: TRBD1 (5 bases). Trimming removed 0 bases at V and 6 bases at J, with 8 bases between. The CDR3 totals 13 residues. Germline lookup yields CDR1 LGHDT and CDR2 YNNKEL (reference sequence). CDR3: CASSQDGGNGYTF. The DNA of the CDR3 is TGTGCCAGCAGCCAAGATGGGGGGAATGGCTACACCTTC.

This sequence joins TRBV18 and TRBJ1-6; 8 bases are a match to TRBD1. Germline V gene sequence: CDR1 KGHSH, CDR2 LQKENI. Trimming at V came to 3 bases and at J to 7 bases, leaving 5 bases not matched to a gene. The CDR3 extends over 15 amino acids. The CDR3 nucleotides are TGTGCCAGCTCACCCATAGACAGGGGAAATTCACCCCTCCACTTT. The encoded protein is CASSPIDRGNSPLHF.

The CDR3 DNA follows: TGTGCCAGCAGTTTAGGGACAGGGGGCGCAAGTACGCAGTATTTT. Its protein is CASSLGTGGASTQYF. This chain connects TRBV6-6 to TRBJ2-3; 12 nucleotides agree with TRBD1. The V gene's germline CDR1 is MNHNY and CDR2 SVGAGI (reference sequence). The CDR3 loop spans 15 amino acids. The V gene end was trimmed by 4 bases and the J gene end by 8 bases; junction bases not matched to a gene: 7.

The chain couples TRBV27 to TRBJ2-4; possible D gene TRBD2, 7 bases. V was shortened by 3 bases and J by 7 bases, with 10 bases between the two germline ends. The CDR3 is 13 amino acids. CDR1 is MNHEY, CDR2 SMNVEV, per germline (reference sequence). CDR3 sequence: CASSFAGANIQYF. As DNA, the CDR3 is TGTGCCAGCAGTTTCGCGGGGGCCAACATTCAGTACTTC.

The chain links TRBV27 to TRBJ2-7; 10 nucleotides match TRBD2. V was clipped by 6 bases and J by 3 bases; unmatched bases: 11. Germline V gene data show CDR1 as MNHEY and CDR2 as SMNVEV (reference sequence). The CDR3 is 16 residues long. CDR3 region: CASRRGVAGGFYEQYF. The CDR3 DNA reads TGTGCCAGCAGACGGGGGGTAGCGGGAGGTTTCTACGAGCAGTACTTC.

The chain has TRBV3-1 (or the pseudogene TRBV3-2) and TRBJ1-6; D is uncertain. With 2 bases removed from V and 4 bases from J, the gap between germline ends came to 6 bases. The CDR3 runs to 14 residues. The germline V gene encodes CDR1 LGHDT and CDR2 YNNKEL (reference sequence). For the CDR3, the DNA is TGTGCCAGCAGCCAACCGCAGTATAATTCACCCCTCCACTTT. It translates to CASSQPQYNSPLHF.

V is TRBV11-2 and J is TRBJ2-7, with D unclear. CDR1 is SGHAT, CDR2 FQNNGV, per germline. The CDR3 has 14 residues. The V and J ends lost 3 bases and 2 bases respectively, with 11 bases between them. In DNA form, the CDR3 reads TGTGCCAGCAGCTTGTTTGGCAGCGCCTACGAGCAGTACTTC. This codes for CASSLFGSAYEQYF.

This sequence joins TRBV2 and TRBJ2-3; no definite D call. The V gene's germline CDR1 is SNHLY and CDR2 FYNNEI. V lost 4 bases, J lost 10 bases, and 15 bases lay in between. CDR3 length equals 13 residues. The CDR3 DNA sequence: TGTGCCAGCAGTGGGGCGCCACACGTTGCGCAGTATTTT. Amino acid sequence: CASSGAPHVAQYF. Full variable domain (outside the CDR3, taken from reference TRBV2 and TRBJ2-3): EPEVTQTPSHQVTQMGQEVILRCVPISNHLYFYWYRQILGQKVEFLVSFYNNEISEKSEIFDDQFSVERPDGSNFTLKIRSTKLEDSAMYFCASSGAPHVAQYFGPGTRLTVL.

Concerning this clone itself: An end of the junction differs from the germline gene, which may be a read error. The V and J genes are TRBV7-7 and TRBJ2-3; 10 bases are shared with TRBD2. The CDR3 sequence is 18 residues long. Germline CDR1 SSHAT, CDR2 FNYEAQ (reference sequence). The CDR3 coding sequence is TGTGCTAGCAGCCCGCGCGCTTCCGGGACTAGCGTCACAGATACGCAGTATTTT. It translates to CASSPRASGTSVTDTQYF.

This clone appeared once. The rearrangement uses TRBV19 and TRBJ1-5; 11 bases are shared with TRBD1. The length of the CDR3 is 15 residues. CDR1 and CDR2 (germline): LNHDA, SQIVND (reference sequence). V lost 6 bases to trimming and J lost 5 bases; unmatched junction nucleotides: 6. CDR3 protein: CASRDTGQGDQPQHF. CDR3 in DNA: TGTGCCAGTAGGGACACGGGACAGGGGGATCAGCCCCAGCATTTT.

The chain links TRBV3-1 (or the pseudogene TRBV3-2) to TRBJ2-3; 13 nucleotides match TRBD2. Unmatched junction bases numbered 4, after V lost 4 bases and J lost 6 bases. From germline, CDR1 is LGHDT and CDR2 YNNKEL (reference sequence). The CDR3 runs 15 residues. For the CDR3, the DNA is TGTGCCAGCAGCCGCACTAGCGGGGGGGCCGATACGCAGTATTTT. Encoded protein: CASSRTSGGADTQYF.

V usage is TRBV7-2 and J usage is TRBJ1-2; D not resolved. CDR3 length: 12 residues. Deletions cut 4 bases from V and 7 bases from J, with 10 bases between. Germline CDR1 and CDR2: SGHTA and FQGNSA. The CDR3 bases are TGTGCCAGCAGCTCGAGGCCGGGTGGCTACACCTTC. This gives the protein CASSSRPGGYTF.

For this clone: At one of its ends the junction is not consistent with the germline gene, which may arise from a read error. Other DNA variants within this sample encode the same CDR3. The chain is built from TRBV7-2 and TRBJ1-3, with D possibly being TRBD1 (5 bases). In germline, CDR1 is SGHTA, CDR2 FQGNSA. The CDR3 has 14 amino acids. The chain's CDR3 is CASSAGRSWSTIYF. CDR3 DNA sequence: TGTGCTAGCAGCGCGGGACGGTCTTGGAGCACCATATATTTT. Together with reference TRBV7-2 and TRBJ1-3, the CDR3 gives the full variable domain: GAGVSQSPSNKVTEKGKDVELRCDPISGHTALYWYRQSLGQGLEFLIYFQGNSAPDKSGLPSDRFSAERTGGSVSTLTIQRTQQEDSAVYLCASSAGRSWSTIYFGEGSWLTVV.